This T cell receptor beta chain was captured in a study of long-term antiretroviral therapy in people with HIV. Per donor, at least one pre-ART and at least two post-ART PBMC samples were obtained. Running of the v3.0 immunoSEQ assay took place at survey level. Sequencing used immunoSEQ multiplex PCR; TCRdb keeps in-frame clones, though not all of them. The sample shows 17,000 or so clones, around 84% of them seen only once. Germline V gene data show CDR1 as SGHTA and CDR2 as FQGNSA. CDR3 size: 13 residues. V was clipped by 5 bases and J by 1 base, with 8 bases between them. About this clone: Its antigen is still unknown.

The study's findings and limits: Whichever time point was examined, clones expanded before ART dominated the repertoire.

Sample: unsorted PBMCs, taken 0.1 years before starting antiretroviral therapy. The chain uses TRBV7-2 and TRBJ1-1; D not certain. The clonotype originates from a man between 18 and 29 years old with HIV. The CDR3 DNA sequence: TGTGCCAGCAGCCACGGGCAGAACACTGAAGCTTTCTTT. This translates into CASSHGQNTEAFF. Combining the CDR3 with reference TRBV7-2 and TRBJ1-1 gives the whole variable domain GAGVSQSPSNKVTEKGKDVELRCDPISGHTALYWYRQSLGQGLEFLIYFQGNSAPDKSGLPSDRFSAERTGGSVSTLTIQRTQQEDSAVYLCASSHGQNTEAFFGQGTRLTVV.